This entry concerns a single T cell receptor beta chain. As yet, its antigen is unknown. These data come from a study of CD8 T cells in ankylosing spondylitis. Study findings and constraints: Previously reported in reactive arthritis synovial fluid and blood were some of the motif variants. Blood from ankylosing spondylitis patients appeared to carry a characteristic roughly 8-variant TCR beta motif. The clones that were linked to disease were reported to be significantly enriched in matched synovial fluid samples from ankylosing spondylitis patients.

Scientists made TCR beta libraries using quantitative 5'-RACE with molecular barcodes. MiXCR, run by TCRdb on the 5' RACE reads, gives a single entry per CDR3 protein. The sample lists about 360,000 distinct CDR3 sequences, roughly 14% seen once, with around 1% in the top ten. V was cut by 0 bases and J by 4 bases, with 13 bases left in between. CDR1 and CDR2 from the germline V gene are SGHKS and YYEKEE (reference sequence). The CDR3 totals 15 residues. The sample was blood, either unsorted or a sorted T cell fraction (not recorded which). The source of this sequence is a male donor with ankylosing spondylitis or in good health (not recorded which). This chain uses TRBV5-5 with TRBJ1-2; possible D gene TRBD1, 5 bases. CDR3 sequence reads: CASSLGEDRTYGYTF. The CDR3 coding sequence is TGTGCCAGCAGCTTGGGTGAAGACAGAACCTATGGCTACACCTTC. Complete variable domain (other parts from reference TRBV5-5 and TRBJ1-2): DAGVTQSPTHLIKTRGQQVTLRCSPISGHKSVSWYQQVLGQGPQFIFQYYEKEERGRGNFPDRFSARQFPNYSSELNVNALLLGDSALYLCASSLGEDRTYGYTFGSGTRLTVV.